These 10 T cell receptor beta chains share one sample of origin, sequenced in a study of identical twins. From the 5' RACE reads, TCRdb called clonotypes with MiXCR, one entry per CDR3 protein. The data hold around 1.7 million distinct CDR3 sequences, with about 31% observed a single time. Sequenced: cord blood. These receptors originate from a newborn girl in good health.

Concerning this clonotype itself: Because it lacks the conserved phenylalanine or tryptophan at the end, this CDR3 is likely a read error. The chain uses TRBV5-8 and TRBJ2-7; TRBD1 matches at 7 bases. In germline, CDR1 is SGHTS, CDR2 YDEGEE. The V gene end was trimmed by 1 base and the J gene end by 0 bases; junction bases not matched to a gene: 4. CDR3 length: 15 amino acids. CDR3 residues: CASSLIGTVSYEQYC. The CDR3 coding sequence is TGTGCCAGCAGCTTGATCGGGACAGTCTCCTACGAGCAGTACTGC.

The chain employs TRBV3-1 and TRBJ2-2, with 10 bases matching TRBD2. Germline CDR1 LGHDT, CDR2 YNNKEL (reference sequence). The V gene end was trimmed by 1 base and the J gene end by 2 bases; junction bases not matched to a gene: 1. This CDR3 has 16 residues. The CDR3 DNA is TGTGCCAGCAGCCAAGTAGCGGGAGGTAACACCGGGGAGCTGTTTTTT. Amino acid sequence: CASSQVAGGNTGELFF. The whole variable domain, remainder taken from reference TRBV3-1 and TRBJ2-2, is DTAVSQTPKYLVTQMGNDKSIKCEQNLGHDTMYWYKQDSKKFLKIMFSYNNKELIINETVPNRFSPKSPDKAHLNLHINSLELGDSAVYFCASSQVAGGNTGELFFGEGSRLTVL.

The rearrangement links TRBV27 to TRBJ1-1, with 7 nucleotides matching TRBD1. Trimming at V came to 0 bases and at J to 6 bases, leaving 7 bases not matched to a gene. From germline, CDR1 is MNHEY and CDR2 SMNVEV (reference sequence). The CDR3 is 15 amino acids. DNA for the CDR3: TGTGCCAGCAGTTTATCCCCAGGGGGAGCACCTGAAGCTTTCTTT. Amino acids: CASSLSPGGAPEAFF.

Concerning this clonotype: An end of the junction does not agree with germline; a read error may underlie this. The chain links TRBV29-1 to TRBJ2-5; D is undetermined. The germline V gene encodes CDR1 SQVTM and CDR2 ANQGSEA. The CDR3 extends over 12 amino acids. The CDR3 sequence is CSVEGLGEAQYF. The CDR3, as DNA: TGCAGCGTTGAAGGATTAGGAGAGGCCCAGTACTTC.

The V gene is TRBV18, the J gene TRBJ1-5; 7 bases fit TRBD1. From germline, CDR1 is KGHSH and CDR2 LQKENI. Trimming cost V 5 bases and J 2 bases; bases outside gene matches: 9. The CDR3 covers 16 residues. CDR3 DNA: TGTGCCAGCTCATTACACGGGGACAGACGCAATCAGCCCCAGCATTTT. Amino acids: CASSLHGDRRNQPQHF. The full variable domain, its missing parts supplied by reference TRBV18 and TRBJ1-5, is NAGVMQNPRHLVRRRGQEARLRCSPMKGHSHVYWYRQLPEEGLKFMVYLQKENIIDESGMPKERFSAEFPKEGPSILRIQQVVRGDSAAYFCASSLHGDRRNQPQHFGDGTRLSIL.

CDR3 DNA sequence: TGTGCCAGCAGTGTTGCCACGGGACTCCTCGGCCTTGAGCAGTTCTTC. This encodes CASSVATGLLGLEQFF. The chain has TRBV6-1 and TRBJ2-1; D is possibly TRBD2 (6 bases). Germline CDR1 reads MNHNS; CDR2 reads SASEGT. V was cut by 4 bases and J by 9 bases, with 22 bases left in between. CDR3 length: 16 residues.

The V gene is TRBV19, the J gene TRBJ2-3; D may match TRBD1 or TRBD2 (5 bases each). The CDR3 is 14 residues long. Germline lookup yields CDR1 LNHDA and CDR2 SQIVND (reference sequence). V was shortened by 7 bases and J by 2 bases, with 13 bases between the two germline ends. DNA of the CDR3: TGTGCCAGTACCCGGGGACCCATCACAGATACGCAGTATTTT. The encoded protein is CASTRGPITDTQYF.

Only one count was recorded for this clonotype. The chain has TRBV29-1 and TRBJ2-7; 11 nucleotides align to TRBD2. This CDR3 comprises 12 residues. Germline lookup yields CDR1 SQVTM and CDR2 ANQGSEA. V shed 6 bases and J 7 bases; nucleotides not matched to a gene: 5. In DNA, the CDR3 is TGCAGCGTGGGGACTAGCGGCCATGAGCAGTACTTC. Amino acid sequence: CSVGTSGHEQYF.

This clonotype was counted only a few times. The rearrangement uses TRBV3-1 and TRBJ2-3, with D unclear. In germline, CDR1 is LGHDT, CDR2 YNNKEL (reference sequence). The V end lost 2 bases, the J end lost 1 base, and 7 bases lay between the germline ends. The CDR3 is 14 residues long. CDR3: CASSQRSGTDTQYF. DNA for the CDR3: TGTGCCAGCAGCCAACGAAGCGGCACAGATACGCAGTATTTT.

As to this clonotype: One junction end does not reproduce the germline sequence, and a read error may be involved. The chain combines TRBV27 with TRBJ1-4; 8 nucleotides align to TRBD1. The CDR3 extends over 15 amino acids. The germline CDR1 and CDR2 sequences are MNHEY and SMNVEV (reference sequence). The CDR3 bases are TGTGCCAGCAGTTACGCCGGGACAGGCCTTGAAGAACTGTTTTTT. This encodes CASSYAGTGLEELFF. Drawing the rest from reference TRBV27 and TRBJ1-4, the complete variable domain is EAQVTQNPRYLITVTGKKLTVTCSQNMNHEYMSWYRQDPGLGLRQIYYSMNVEVTDKGDVPEGYKVSRKEKRNFPLILESPSPNQTSLYFCASSYAGTGLEELFFGSGTQLSVL.